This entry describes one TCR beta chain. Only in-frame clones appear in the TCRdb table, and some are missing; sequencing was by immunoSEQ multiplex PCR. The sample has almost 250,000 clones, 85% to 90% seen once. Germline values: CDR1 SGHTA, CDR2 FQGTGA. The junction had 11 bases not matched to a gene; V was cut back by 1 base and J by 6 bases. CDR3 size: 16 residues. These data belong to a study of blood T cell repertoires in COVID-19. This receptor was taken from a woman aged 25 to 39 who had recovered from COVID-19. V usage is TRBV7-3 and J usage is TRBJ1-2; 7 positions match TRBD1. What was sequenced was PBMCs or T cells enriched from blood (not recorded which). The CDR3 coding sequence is TGTGCCAGCAGCTTAAAAAACCCTACAGGGGAGAATGGCTACACCTTC. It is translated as CASSLKNPTGENGYTF.